This T cell receptor beta chain was identified during a study of T cell repertoires in cytomegalovirus infection. The wider study: Evidence of both CMV infection and a matching HLA type came from public TCR beta signatures. Study observations and caveats: Cumulated frequencies of public TCR beta families served to identify carriers of CMV plus the relevant HLA.

CDR1 is SGHTA and CDR2 is FQGTGA in the germline V gene. This CDR3 is built from 15 residues. Trimming took 5 bases from V and 4 from J; bases not matched to a gene: 9. Note on this clonotype: The antigen is unknown.

Using its own MiXCR run on the reads, TCRdb lists one record per CDR3 protein. The table shows about 160,000 distinct CDR3 sequences, with about 20% occurring only once. This sequence was found in a human donor in good health (CMV status not recorded). Some clones in this sample may be carry-over from other donors' samples. This chain joins TRBV7-3 and TRBJ2-3; TRBD2 matches 7 bases. This material consisted of CD8+ T cells from cultured PBMCs, taken from culture after CMV antigen stimulation. CDR3 amino acids: CASSTLAVPADTQYF. The DNA for the CDR3 is TGTGCCAGCAGCACCCTAGCGGTACCCGCAGATACGCAGTATTTT.